The rows below give T cell receptor beta chains drawn from one sample of a study of a mutant IDH1 vaccine in newly diagnosed glioma. Their antigen targets remain unknown. Method: immunoSEQ multiplex PCR; TCRdb's copy keeps in-frame clones and lacks some. The repertoire has about 60,000 clones, around 80% of them found once; the top ten carry over 3.5%. Sequencing was performed on PBMCs, taken from a glioma patient whose treatment included an IDH1 peptide vaccine. Receptor source: a man aged 25-45 years with glioma. Each CDR3 is given with its conserved first and last residue. The D gene is left open where the match is weak. A clone size is listed for some rows: how often the clone was seen (once, few, many), or a class if it is expanded.

j_call clone_size d_call v_call cdr3_aa cdr3_nt
TRBJ1-1 . . TRBV20-1 CSARTVEAFF TGCAGTGCTAGGACAGTTGAAGCTTTCTTT
TRBJ1-6 . . TRBV18 CASSPRESSYNSPLHF TGTGCCAGCTCACCCAGGGAAAGCTCCTATAATTCACCCCTCCACTTT
TRBJ1-5 . TRBD1 TRBV7-9 CASSSPGQEQPPHF TGTGCCAGCAGCTCCCCGGGACAGGAACAGCCCCCGCATTTT
TRBJ2-7 . TRBD1 TRBV19 CASSIFEGARYEQYF TGTGCCAGTAGTATCTTCGAGGGGGCTCGATACGAGCAGTACTTC
TRBJ2-7 . . TRBV18 CASSPKPIYYEQYF TGTGCCAGCTCACCAAAACCGATCTACTACGAGCAGTACTTC
TRBJ1-5 . . TRBV6-6 CASSRDWEVGNQPQHF TGTGCCAGCAGTAGGGACTGGGAAGTTGGCAATCAGCCCCAGCATTTT
TRBJ2-2 . . TRBV14 CASSRSAGELFF TGTGCCAGCAGCAGGTCGGCCGGGGAGCTGTTTTTT
TRBJ2-3 . TRBD2 TRBV11-3 CASSIRGGGGTDTQYF TGTGCCAGCAGCATAAGAGGTGGGGGGGGCACAGATACGCAGTATTTT
TRBJ1-1 few . TRBV2 CARGENTEAFF TGTGCCAGGGGAGAGAACACTGAAGCTTTCTTT
TRBJ1-6 . TRBD1 TRBV30 CAWATLGTANSPLHF TGTGCCTGGGCGACATTGGGGACAGCAAATTCACCCCTCCACTTT
TRBJ2-7 . TRBD1 TRBV5-4 CASSSGTGGIGYEQYF TGTGCCAGCAGCTCAGGGACAGGGGGAATTGGCTACGAGCAGTACTTC
TRBJ1-4 . . TRBV5-6 CASSLPGPGEELFF TGTGCCAGCAGCTTACCGGGACCCGGAGAGGAACTGTTTTTT
TRBJ2-6 . . TRBV14 CATHRTASSGANVLTF TGTGCCACCCATAGGACAGCTAGCTCTGGGGCCAACGTCCTGACTTTC
TRBJ2-5 . . TRBV4-2 CASSQGTAQYF TGTGCCAGCAGCCAAGGGACGGCCCAGTACTTC
TRBJ2-1 medium-sized . TRBV18 CASSLQGRSGYEQFF TGTGCCAGCTCACTTCAAGGTAGGAGTGGTTATGAGCAGTTCTTC
TRBJ2-1 . . TRBV2 CASSEVTIINEQFF TGTGCCAGCAGTGAAGTGACAATTATCAATGAGCAGTTCTTC
TRBJ1-6 . . TRBV5-6 CASSTWLASSYNSPLHF TGTGCCAGCAGCACGTGGCTAGCTAGCTCCTATAATTCACCCCTCCACTTT
TRBJ1-2 . . TRBV10-2 CASSDPYVDSYGYTF TGCGCCAGCAGTGACCCGTACGTTGACAGCTATGGCTACACCTTC
TRBJ2-2 . . TRBV5-1 CASSLDPGNTGELFF TGCGCCAGCAGCTTGGATCCAGGCAACACCGGGGAGCTGTTTTTT
TRBJ2-7 . . TRBV11-2 CASSFGVYYEQYF TGTGCCAGCAGCTTCGGGGTTTACTACGAGCAGTACTTC
TRBJ1-1 few . TRBV18 CASSPQGITEAFF TGTGCCAGCTCACCACAAGGAATTACTGAAGCTTTCTTT
TRBJ1-4 few TRBD1 TRBV7-9 CASSFEQGANEKLFF TGTGCCAGCAGCTTCGAACAGGGGGCGAATGAAAAACTGTTTTTT
TRBJ1-1 . . TRBV18 CASSRIPQTEAFF TGTGCCAGCTCACGAATACCCCAGACTGAAGCTTTCTTT
TRBJ1-2 . . TRBV11-2 CASSQVGPNYGYTF TGTGCCAGCAGCCAGGTGGGTCCTAACTATGGCTACACCTTC
TRBJ2-5 . . TRBV4-2 CASSLYRGGLEETQYF TGTGCCAGCAGCCTCTATAGGGGGGGCCTGGAAGAGACCCAGTACTTC
TRBJ2-7 . . TRBV29-1 CSAGRGYEQYF TGCAGCGCGGGGAGGGGGTACGAGCAGTACTTC
TRBJ2-1 few . TRBV13 CASSLEQPNEQFF TGTGCCAGCAGCTTAGAACAGCCCAATGAGCAGTTCTTC
TRBJ2-3 few TRBD1 TRBV2 CASNPTGAFTDTQYF TGTGCCAGCAACCCCACAGGGGCTTTCACAGATACGCAGTATTTT
TRBJ2-2 . TRBD2 TRBV19 CASSRGTSGGGTGELFF TGTGCCAGTAGTAGAGGGACTAGCGGGGGCGGAACCGGGGAGCTGTTTTTT